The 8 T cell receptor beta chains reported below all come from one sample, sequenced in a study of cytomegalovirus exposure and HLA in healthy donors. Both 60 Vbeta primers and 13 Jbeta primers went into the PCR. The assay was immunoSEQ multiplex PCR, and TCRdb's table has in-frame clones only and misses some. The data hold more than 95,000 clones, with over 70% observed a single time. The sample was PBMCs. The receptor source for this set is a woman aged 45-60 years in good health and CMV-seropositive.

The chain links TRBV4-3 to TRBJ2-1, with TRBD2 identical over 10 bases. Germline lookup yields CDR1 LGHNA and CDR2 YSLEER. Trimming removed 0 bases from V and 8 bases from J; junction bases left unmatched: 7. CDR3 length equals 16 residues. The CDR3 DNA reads TGCGCCAGCAGCCAAGATCTACTAGCGGGAAGGGATGAGCAGTTCTTC. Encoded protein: CASSQDLLAGRDEQFF.

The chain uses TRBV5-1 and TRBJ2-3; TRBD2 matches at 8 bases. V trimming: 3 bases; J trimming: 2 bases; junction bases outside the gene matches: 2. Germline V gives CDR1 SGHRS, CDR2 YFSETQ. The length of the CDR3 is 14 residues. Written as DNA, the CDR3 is TGCGCCAGCAGCTCGACTAGCGACACAGATACGCAGTATTTT. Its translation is CASSSTSDTDTQYF. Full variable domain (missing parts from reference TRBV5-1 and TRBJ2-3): KAGVTQTPRYLIKTRGQQVTLSCSPISGHRSVSWYQQTPGQGLQFLFEYFSETQRNKGNFPGRFSGRQFSNSRSEMNVSTLELGDSALYLCASSSTSDTDTQYFGPGTRLTVL.

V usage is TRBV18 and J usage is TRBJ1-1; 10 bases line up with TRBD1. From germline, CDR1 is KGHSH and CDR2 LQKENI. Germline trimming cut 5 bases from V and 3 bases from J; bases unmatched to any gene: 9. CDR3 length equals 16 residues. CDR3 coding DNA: TGTGCCAGCTCAACAAGACAGGGGGCGGTTGACACTGAAGCTTTCTTT. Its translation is CASSTRQGAVDTEAFF. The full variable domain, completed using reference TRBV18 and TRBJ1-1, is NAGVMQNPRHLVRRRGQEARLRCSPMKGHSHVYWYRQLPEEGLKFMVYLQKENIIDESGMPKERFSAEFPKEGPSILRIQQVVRGDSAAYFCASSTRQGAVDTEAFFGQGTRLTVV.

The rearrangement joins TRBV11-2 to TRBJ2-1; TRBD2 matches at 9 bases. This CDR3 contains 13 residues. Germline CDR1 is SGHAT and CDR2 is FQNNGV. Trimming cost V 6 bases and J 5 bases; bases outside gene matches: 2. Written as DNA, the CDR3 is TGTGCCAGCAGGGCGGGAGGGAACAATGAGCAGTTCTTC. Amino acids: CASRAGGNNEQFF.

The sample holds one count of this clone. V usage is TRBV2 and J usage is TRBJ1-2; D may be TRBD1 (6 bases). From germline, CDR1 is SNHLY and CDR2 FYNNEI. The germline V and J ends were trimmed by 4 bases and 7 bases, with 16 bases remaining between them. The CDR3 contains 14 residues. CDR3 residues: CASSVQGPRVGYTF. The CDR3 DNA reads TGTGCCAGCAGTGTCCAGGGGCCCCGGGTTGGCTACACCTTC.

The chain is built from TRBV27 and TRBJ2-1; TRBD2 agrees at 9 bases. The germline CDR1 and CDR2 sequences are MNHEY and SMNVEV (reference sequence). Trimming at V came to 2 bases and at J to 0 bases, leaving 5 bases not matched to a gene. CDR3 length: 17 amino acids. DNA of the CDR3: TGTGCCAGCAGTTTAAGGGGCGGGGGGGCCTCCTACAATGAGCAGTTCTTC. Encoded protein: CASSLRGGGASYNEQFF.

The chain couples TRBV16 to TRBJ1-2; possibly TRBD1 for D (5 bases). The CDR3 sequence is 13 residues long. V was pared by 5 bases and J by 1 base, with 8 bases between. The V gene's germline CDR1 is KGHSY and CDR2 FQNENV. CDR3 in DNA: TGTGCCAGCAGCGGACAAGATAACTATGGCTACACCTTC. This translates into CASSGQDNYGYTF.

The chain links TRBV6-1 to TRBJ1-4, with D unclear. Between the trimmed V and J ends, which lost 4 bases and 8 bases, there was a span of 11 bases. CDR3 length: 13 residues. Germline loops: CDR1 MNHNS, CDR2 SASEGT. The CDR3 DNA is TGTGCCAGCAGTGGAGGGCAGGAGGAAAAACTGTTTTTT. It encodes CASSGGQEEKLFF.